The 21 T cell receptor beta chains in this list originate from one sample, sequenced in a study of response to subunit inactivated influenza vaccine. A single record per CDR3 protein comes from TCRdb applying MiXCR to the RT-PCR reads. The data show roughly 550,000 distinct CDR3 sequences, less than 25% seen once. This same sample was also taken into another study, of T cells expressing NK-cell markers. That work states: Synthesis of TCR beta cDNA relied on 5'RACE template switching carrying UMIs.

The specimen was CD4+ T cells sorted from PBMCs, collected 11 to 12 days after vaccination. These receptors were taken from a man aged 45-65 years who received an inactivated influenza vaccine.

This clonotype has more than one count but fewer than ten. The CDR3 reads CASSFEGGGSPLHF. The DNA of the CDR3 is TGTGCCAGCAGCTTTGAGGGGGGTGGTTCACCCCTCCACTTT. The genes are TRBV7-2 and TRBJ1-6; tentatively, D is TRBD1 (6 bases). Deletions cut 3 bases from V and 9 bases from J, with 12 bases between. CDR3 length: 14 amino acids. CDR1 is SGHTA, CDR2 FQGNSA, per germline.

This clonotype has ten or more counts. CDR3 sequence: CASSPPRAKNTEAFF. The CDR3 DNA is TGTGCCAGCTCACCACCCCGGGCGAAGAACACTGAAGCTTTCTTT. This chain links TRBV18 with TRBJ1-1; no clear D. Between the trimmed V and J ends, which lost 0 bases and 1 base, there was a span of 9 bases. Germline values: CDR1 KGHSH, CDR2 LQKENI. The length of the CDR3 is 15 residues.

This chain uses TRBV9 with TRBJ2-7; possibly TRBD2 for D (5 bases). Trimming removed 0 bases from V and 7 bases from J, with 17 bases in between. Per the germline V gene, CDR1 is SGDLS and CDR2 is YYNGEE. The length of the CDR3 is 15 residues. The CDR3 here is CASSVEAFGRLEQYF. The CDR3 DNA sequence: TGTGCCAGCAGCGTAGAAGCTTTTGGGCGACTAGAGCAGTACTTC.

This clonotype appeared a few times. CDR3 region: CSVNPGLTDTQYF. Here the CDR3 DNA reads TGCAGCGTTAACCCGGGGTTGACAGATACGCAGTATTTT. The chain employs TRBV29-1 and TRBJ2-3, with a weak D call TRBD2 (5 bases). Germline V gene sequence: CDR1 SQVTM, CDR2 ANQGSEA. The CDR3 covers 13 residues. The V end was cut by 5 bases, the J end by 3 bases, with 12 bases between.

In this sample, this clonotype turned up once. The chain uses TRBV10-3 and TRBJ1-6; TRBD1 might be the D (5 bases). This CDR3 comprises 13 residues. Germline-derived CDR1 and CDR2 are ENHRY and SYGVKD. V dropped 10 bases and J dropped 8 bases, with 15 bases sitting between them. Here the CDR3 DNA reads TGTGCCACATTGGGGGACCGCGATTCACCCCTCCACTTT. It is translated as CATLGDRDSPLHF.

V and J are TRBV6-1 and TRBJ2-4; D not resolved. V was shortened by 8 bases and J by 6 bases, with 17 bases between the two germline ends. Germline V gene data show CDR1 as MNHNS and CDR2 as SASEGT. This CDR3 has 14 amino acids. The CDR3 region is CASRVGISVNIQYF. CDR3 bases: TGTGCCAGCCGTGTGGGGATCTCAGTAAACATTCAGTACTTC.

The genes are TRBV18 and TRBJ2-7; 9 positions agree with TRBD1. The CDR3 loop spans 14 amino acids. V was pared by 4 bases and J by 5 bases, with 6 bases of the junction left unmatched. The germline V gene has CDR1 KGHSH and CDR2 LQKENI. CDR3 sequence: CASSLGTGLNEQYF. CDR3 nucleotides: TGTGCCAGCTCACTCGGGACAGGGCTTAACGAGCAGTACTTC.

This sequence joins TRBV20-1 and TRBJ1-2; the D is unclear. CDR3 length: 11 residues. The V and J ends lost 3 bases and 11 bases respectively, with 13 bases between them. Germline V gene data show CDR1 as DFQATT and CDR2 as SNEGSKA (reference sequence). CDR3 loop: CSASRLTKYTF. The CDR3 DNA follows: TGCAGTGCTAGCAGGTTAACTAAATACACCTTC.

V gene TRBV4-3 combines with J gene TRBJ2-7; 10 bases match TRBD1. V dropped 2 bases and J dropped 7; count of bases not matched to a gene: 2. The length of the CDR3 is 13 residues. Per germline, CDR1 LGHNA and CDR2 YSLEER. CDR3 coding DNA: TGCGCCAGCAGCCAATGGGACAGGGGAGAGCAGTACTTC. This codes for CASSQWDRGEQYF.

In this sample, this clonotype turned up a few times. This chain uses TRBV5-1 with TRBJ2-7; maybe TRBD1 (6 bases). Germline CDR1 SGHRS, CDR2 YFSETQ. The ends were cut back, 5 bases at V and 3 bases at J, with 18 bases in the middle. The CDR3 sequence is 15 residues long. CDR3 in amino acids: CASRLRRQENYEQYF. CDR3 nucleotides: TGCGCCAGCAGGCTAAGACGACAGGAAAACTACGAGCAGTACTTC. The full variable domain, rest sourced from reference TRBV5-1 and TRBJ2-7, is KAGVTQTPRYLIKTRGQQVTLSCSPISGHRSVSWYQQTPGQGLQFLFEYFSETQRNKGNFPGRFSGRQFSNSRSEMNVSTLELGDSALYLCASRLRRQENYEQYFGPGTRLTVT.

There are many counts of this clonotype. V usage is TRBV5-1 and J usage is TRBJ2-1, with D perhaps matching TRBD1 or TRBD2 (5 bases each). CDR1 SGHRS and CDR2 YFSETQ come from the germline V gene. V was pared by 4 bases and J by 8 bases, with 16 bases between. The CDR3 sequence is 14 residues long. CDR3 in DNA: TGCGCCAGCAGCGTAAGCGGTCAGGGTGATGAGCAGTTCTTC. The encoded protein is CASSVSGQGDEQFF.

This clonotype was seen a few times. This rearrangement joins TRBV27 to TRBJ1-6, with 7 bases matching TRBD1. Germline V gene data show CDR1 as MNHEY and CDR2 as SMNVEV (reference sequence). CDR3 size: 14 residues. V shed 4 bases, J shed 9 bases, and the junction held 6 bases outside the gene matches. The CDR3 region has the DNA TGTGCCAGCAGTTCCGACAGGGTGTCTTCACCCCTCCACTTT. It encodes CASSSDRVSSPLHF.

This chain connects TRBV20-1 to TRBJ1-1; a weak D match, TRBD1 (5 bases). Germline CDR1 reads DFQATT; CDR2 reads SNEGSKA (reference sequence). V was pared by 1 base and J by 1 base, with 7 bases between. CDR3 length: 13 amino acids. The CDR3 region has the DNA TGCAGTGCTAGAGTAGGACAGAACACTGAAGCTTTCTTT. Its translation is CSARVGQNTEAFF.

This clonotype has only a few counts. This chain connects TRBV20-1 to TRBJ1-5; D gene uncertain. Trimming removed 3 bases at V and 3 bases at J, with 9 bases between. The CDR3 is 13 amino acids. Germline values: CDR1 DFQATT, CDR2 SNEGSKA (reference sequence). In nucleotides, the CDR3 is TGCAGTGCTAGTCCGCAGGCCAATCAGCCCCAGCATTTT. It is translated as CSASPQANQPQHF.

The rearrangement joins TRBV12-3 or TRBV12-4 to TRBJ2-3; no firm D call. V gave up 3 bases and J gave up 3 bases, with 16 bases separating them. The CDR3 is 16 amino acids. CDR3 DNA sequence: TGTGCCAGCAGTTTCCGATTTATAGATTATACAGATACGCAGTATTTT. This codes for CASSFRFIDYTDTQYF.

V usage is TRBV24-1 and J usage is TRBJ2-5, with 12 bases that match TRBD2. The CDR3 length is 17 residues. Germline V gene data show CDR1 as KGHDR and CDR2 as SFDVKD. Trimming took 3 bases from V and 1 from J; bases not matched to a gene: 5. The CDR3 sequence: CATSDPPGLAGQETQYF. In nucleotides, the CDR3 is TGTGCCACCAGTGATCCCCCGGGACTAGCGGGCCAAGAGACCCAGTACTTC.

This rearrangement joins TRBV12-3 or TRBV12-4 to TRBJ2-7, with 15 bases aligning to TRBD2. V lost 7 bases to trimming and J lost 6 bases; unmatched junction nucleotides: 1. CDR3 length: 13 amino acids. Written as DNA, the CDR3 is TGTGCCAGCACGGGACTAGCGGGGGGCGAGCAGTACTTC. Its protein is CASTGLAGGEQYF.

This clonotype was counted between two and nine times. The chain uses TRBV14 and TRBJ2-5; D is ambiguous. The CDR3 runs 13 residues. The ends were cut back, 5 bases at V and 1 base at J, with 8 bases in the middle. Germline lookup yields CDR1 SGHDN and CDR2 FVKESK. In nucleotides, the CDR3 is TGTGCCAGCAGCGTACACCTCCAAGAGACCCAGTACTTC. Protein sequence: CASSVHLQETQYF.

This chain joins TRBV20-1 and TRBJ2-7, with D possibly matching TRBD1 (6 bases). The CDR3 extends over 12 amino acids. CDR1 and CDR2 (germline): DFQATT, SNEGSKA (reference sequence). Between the trimmed V and J ends, which lost 3 bases and 4 bases, there was a span of 10 bases. CDR3 amino acids: CSASRGEYEQYF. The CDR3 region has the DNA TGCAGTGCTAGCAGGGGAGAGTACGAGCAGTACTTC.

This clonotype was recorded at least ten times. The V call is TRBV5-1, the J call TRBJ2-3; 7 bases map to TRBD1. V was pared by 0 bases and J by 5 bases, with 12 bases of the junction left unmatched. CDR1 and CDR2 (germline): SGHRS, YFSETQ. The CDR3 has 17 amino acids. CDR3: CASSLAVAGGRLDTQYF. In nucleotides, the CDR3 is TGCGCCAGCAGCTTGGCCGTGGCAGGGGGTCGATTAGATACGCAGTATTTT.

This clonotype was counted only a few times. The rearrangement joins TRBV28 to TRBJ2-2; the D call may be TRBD1 or TRBD2 (5 bases each). The germline CDR1 and CDR2 sequences are MDHEN and SYDVKM. The CDR3 runs to 15 residues. Trimming stripped 5 bases from V and 0 bases from J, with 10 bases between. The CDR3 coding sequence is TGTGCCAGCAGTCGGGACCTAACGAACACCGGGGAGCTGTTTTTT. Encoded protein: CASSRDLTNTGELFF.